One sample yielded the 28 T cell receptor beta chains listed below, sequenced in a study of blood T cell repertoires in COVID-19. TCRdb keeps only in-frame clones here, not all; method: immunoSEQ multiplex PCR. The sample has about 130,000 clones, 90% seen once. The sequenced sample consisted of peripheral blood. These receptors were taken from a man between 50 and 59 years old with active COVID-19.

Only a few counts were recorded for this clone. The V and J genes are TRBV7-2 and TRBJ1-6, with 8 bases that match TRBD1. V dropped 0 bases and J dropped 7; count of bases not matched to a gene: 2. The CDR3 contains 15 residues. Per germline, CDR1 SGHTA and CDR2 FQGNSA. The CDR3 bases are TGTGCCAGCAGCTTAGCACAGGGGGTAAATTCACCCCTCCACTTT. It encodes CASSLAQGVNSPLHF.

In regard to this clone: The limits of the CDR3 on the DNA are not certain, so only TCRdb's listed CDR3 is given. CDR3 loop: CASSKRYGCSYEQYV. The rearrangement uses TRBV21-1 and TRBJ2-7; the DNA was not compared with TRBD2, the D call given in the table. TRBV21-1 is deemed a pseudogene. The CDR3 adds up to 15 amino acids, both ends counted.

This sequence joins TRBV18 and TRBJ2-1; 10 positions agree with TRBD2. CDR3 size: 15 residues. In germline, CDR1 is KGHSH, CDR2 LQKENI. Germline trimming cut 3 bases from V and 8 bases from J; bases unmatched to any gene: 7. The CDR3 spells CASSPASGRADEQFF. CDR3 in DNA: TGTGCCAGCTCACCGGCCAGCGGGAGGGCCGATGAGCAGTTCTTC.

The chain recombines TRBV5-6 with TRBJ2-5, with D hard to call. The CDR3 length is 12 residues. V lost 1 base to trimming and J lost 5 bases, with 6 bases between them. Germline values: CDR1 SGHDT, CDR2 YYEEEE. CDR3 residues: CASSLNLETQYF. The CDR3 bases are TGTGCCAGCAGCTTGAACTTGGAGACCCAGTACTTC.

J is TRBJ1-3 and V is TRBV7-2, with no clear D. From germline, CDR1 is SGHTA and CDR2 FQGNSA. This CDR3 has 17 residues. Trimming removed 3 bases at V and 0 bases at J, with 15 bases between. CDR3 nucleotide sequence: TGTGCCAGCAGCTTCTCTGCGACGCGGAGCTCTGGAAACACCATATATTTT. Residues: CASSFSATRSSGNTIYF.

This sequence joins TRBV27 and TRBJ1-4; D gene unclear. Looked up from germline, CDR1 is MNHEY and CDR2 is SMNVEV (reference sequence). The CDR3 spans 15 residues. V dropped 1 base and J dropped 5 bases, with 11 bases sitting between them. CDR3 bases: TGTGCCAGCAGTTTATATGACGCGGGGAATGAAAAACTGTTTTTT. It yields the protein CASSLYDAGNEKLFF.

The chain is built from TRBV18 and TRBJ2-1, with D perhaps matching TRBD2 (5 bases). Germline CDR1 KGHSH, CDR2 LQKENI. Trimming shortened V by 3 bases and J by 5 bases, and 11 bases separated the two germline ends. CDR3 length: 14 amino acids. CDR3 bases: TGTGCCAGCTCACCGATCGACGGGAACAATGAGCAGTTCTTC. Protein: CASSPIDGNNEQFF.

The chain joins TRBV5-1 to TRBJ2-5; 12 bases align to TRBD2. There are 18 residues in the CDR3. Germline loops: CDR1 SGHRS, CDR2 YFSETQ. Trimming took 1 base from V and 4 from J; bases not matched to a gene: 11. The CDR3 loop is CASSLQYTSGGKRETQYF. In DNA form, the CDR3 reads TGCGCCAGCAGCTTGCAGTACACTAGCGGGGGGAAGAGAGAGACCCAGTACTTC.

This clone is medium-sized. The gene calls are TRBV19 and TRBJ1-5, with 7 bases aligning to TRBD1. Germline V lookup: CDR1 LNHDA, CDR2 SQIVND (reference sequence). CDR3 length: 14 amino acids. Trimming cost V 3 bases and J 2 bases; bases outside gene matches: 1. CDR3 in DNA: TGTGCCAGTAGTATGCAGGGGGGCAATCAGCCCCAGCATTTT. As protein: CASSMQGGNQPQHF.

The chain links TRBV5-1 to TRBJ2-5; 13 nucleotides agree with TRBD2. Unmatched junction bases numbered 10, after V lost 0 bases and J lost 2 bases. The CDR3 runs to 19 residues. The germline V gene encodes CDR1 SGHRS and CDR2 YFSETQ. CDR3 region: CASSLEPGLAGLEQETQYF. The CDR3 DNA is TGCGCCAGCAGCTTGGAACCGGGACTAGCGGGGCTGGAACAAGAGACCCAGTACTTC.

The genes are TRBV2 and TRBJ1-5, with D perhaps TRBD1 (5 bases). CDR3 length equals 14 residues. Germline V gene data show CDR1 as SNHLY and CDR2 as FYNNEI. V was shortened by 6 bases and J by 2 bases, with 11 bases between the two germline ends. The CDR3 DNA sequence: TGTGCCAGCAGACAGGCAATGGGCAATCAGCCCCAGCATTTT. Its protein is CASRQAMGNQPQHF.

This chain connects TRBV18 to TRBJ2-3; D uncertain. The CDR3 length is 13 residues. CDR1 and CDR2 from the germline V gene are KGHSH and LQKENI. V was pared by 6 bases and J by 1 base, with 8 bases between. The CDR3, as DNA: TGTGCCAGCTCCCCCGCAGGCACAGATACGCAGTATTTT. Its protein is CASSPAGTDTQYF.

The chain employs TRBV5-1 and TRBJ1-6; a weak D match, TRBD1 (5 bases). CDR1 SGHRS and CDR2 YFSETQ come from the germline V gene. The germline V and J ends were trimmed by 4 bases and 10 bases, with 9 bases remaining between them. The CDR3 is 12 amino acids. The CDR3 DNA reads TGCGCCAGCAGCGACGGGGGATCACCCCTCCACTTT. Encoded protein: CASSDGGSPLHF.

This clone showed up just once. V gene TRBV12-5 combines with J gene TRBJ1-6; 9 bases line up with TRBD1. The CDR3 is made up of 14 amino acids. Trimming at V came to 6 bases and at J to 9 bases, leaving 6 bases not matched to a gene. Germline CDR1 LGHNT, CDR2 FRNRAP. DNA for the CDR3: TGTGCTAGTGGCTCCGGGACAGGGAGTTCACCCCTCCACTTT. Translated, it gives CASGSGTGSSPLHF.

The gene calls are TRBV5-4 and TRBJ2-3; perhaps TRBD1 as D (6 bases). The CDR3 spans 16 residues. Trimming stripped 1 base from V and 2 bases from J, with 14 bases between. Germline loops: CDR1 SGHNT, CDR2 YYREEE (reference sequence). The CDR3 spells CASSLRGSAYTDTQYF. In DNA form, the CDR3 reads TGTGCCAGCAGCTTGAGGGGGTCTGCCTACACAGATACGCAGTATTTT.

The chain links TRBV23-1 to TRBJ1-1, with TRBD1 matching over 8 bases. TRBV23-1 is marked as an open reading frame, function uncertain. This CDR3 comprises 18 residues. With 3 bases clipped from V and 1 base from J, the junction kept 13 bases outside the gene matches. The CDR3 loop is CASSHSIRTGKGNTEAFF. The CDR3 DNA reads TGCGCCAGCAGTCATTCCATCCGGACAGGGAAAGGGAACACTGAAGCTTTCTTT.

The count of this clone is one. The CDR3 region is CASSFWQDGSGELFF. The CDR3 bases are TGTGCCAGCAGTTTTTGGCAGGATGGATCCGGGGAGCTGTTTTTT. V usage is TRBV27 and J usage is TRBJ2-2; D call uncertain. This CDR3 is built from 15 residues. CDR1 is MNHEY, CDR2 SMNVEV, per germline (reference sequence). V was cut by 3 bases and J by 6 bases, with 14 bases left in between.

The chain couples TRBV6-1 to TRBJ2-7, with D possibly matching TRBD2 (6 bases). Trimming shortened V by 4 bases and J by 5 bases, and 30 bases separated the two germline ends. The CDR3 covers 19 residues. The germline V gene encodes CDR1 MNHNS and CDR2 SASEGT. Here the CDR3 reads CASSGPGLLLTAEGDEQYV. DNA for the CDR3: TGTGCCAGCAGTGGGCCGGGACTCCTGCTGACGGCTGAAGGCGACGAGCAGTACGTC.

This chain uses TRBV4-2 with TRBJ1-1; D gene ambiguous. The CDR3 is 13 residues long. Deletions cut 3 bases from V and 8 bases from J, with 13 bases between. The germline gives CDR1 LGHNA, CDR2 YNFKEQ. CDR3 DNA: TGTGCCAGCAGCCAGTCTGCCCGAGGCGAAGCTTTCTTT. This codes for CASSQSARGEAFF.

The chain employs TRBV5-4 and TRBJ2-3; D is possibly TRBD2 (5 bases). Germline CDR1 SGHNT, CDR2 YYREEE (reference sequence). The CDR3 has 14 amino acids. V was clipped by 5 bases and J by 1 base, with 11 bases between them. CDR3 in DNA: TGTGCCAGCAGATCGGGATTGGGCACAGATACGCAGTATTTT. Translated, it gives CASRSGLGTDTQYF.

The chain carries TRBV7-2 and TRBJ1-4; perhaps TRBD1 as D (5 bases). The CDR3 runs 15 residues. The ends were cut back, 6 bases at V and 8 bases at J, with 19 bases in the middle. CDR1 SGHTA and CDR2 FQGNSA come from the germline V gene. The CDR3 region has the DNA TGTGCCAGCAGTTACCAAACAGGACCCGGGGAAAAACTGTTTTTT. This codes for CASSYQTGPGEKLFF. The full variable domain, in which reference TRBV7-2 and TRBJ1-4 provide the parts outside the CDR3, is GAGVSQSPSNKVTEKGKDVELRCDPISGHTALYWYRQSLGQGLEFLIYFQGNSAPDKSGLPSDRFSAERTGGSVSTLTIQRTQQEDSAVYLCASSYQTGPGEKLFFGSGTQLSVL.

This chain links TRBV11-3 with TRBJ2-4, with TRBD2 matching over 7 bases. Germline values: CDR1 SGHNT, CDR2 YENEEA. This CDR3 has 12 amino acids. The V gene end was trimmed by 5 bases and the J gene end by 5 bases; junction bases not matched to a gene: 0. The DNA of the CDR3 is TGTGCCAGCAGCGGACTAGAAAACATTCAGTACTTC. It codes for CASSGLENIQYF.

The gene calls are TRBV6-5 and TRBJ2-1; 8 bases agree with TRBD1. The CDR3 has 13 amino acids. Germline loops: CDR1 MNHEY, CDR2 SVGAGI. V lost 8 bases, J lost 5 bases, and 5 bases stayed unmatched. The CDR3 loop reads CASGTGADNEQFF. CDR3 bases: TGTGCCAGCGGGACAGGCGCTGACAATGAGCAGTTCTTC.

The V call is TRBV24-1, the J call TRBJ2-5, with 7 bases matching TRBD2. The CDR3 consists of 14 residues. The germline V gene has CDR1 KGHDR and CDR2 SFDVKD. The V and J ends lost 3 bases and 2 bases, in that order; junction bases with no gene match: 2. The DNA for the CDR3 is TGTGCCACCAGTGATAGACTAGCTCAAGAGACCCAGTACTTC. Translated, it gives CATSDRLAQETQYF.

This chain links TRBV4-1 with TRBJ2-7, with 8 bases fitting TRBD2. CDR3 length equals 19 residues. Germline CDR1 MGHRA, CDR2 YSYEKL. The V and J ends lost 0 bases and 4 bases, in that order; junction bases with no gene match: 17. For the CDR3, the DNA is TGCGCCAGCAGCCAAGAATGGGGGCGGGGGGCCGCCCGCGTTTACGAGCAGTACTTC. The encoded protein is CASSQEWGRGAARVYEQYF.

The chain links TRBV14 to TRBJ2-7; 9 nucleotides line up with TRBD1. CDR3 length: 16 residues. J was trimmed by 1 base and V by 2 bases; bases with no gene match: 6. The germline V gene encodes CDR1 SGHDN and CDR2 FVKESK. CDR3 loop: CASSQHPGQGSYEQYF. The CDR3 region has the DNA TGTGCCAGCAGCCAACACCCGGGACAGGGTTCCTACGAGCAGTACTTC. Full variable domain (rest looked up from reference TRBV14 and TRBJ2-7): EAGVTQFPSHSVIEKGQTVTLRCDPISGHDNLYWYRRVMGKEIKFLLHFVKESKQDESGMPNNRFLAERTGGTYSTLKVQPAELEDSGVYFCASSQHPGQGSYEQYFGPGTRLTVT.

The rearrangement uses TRBV19 and TRBJ1-4; 9 bases agree with TRBD1. The germline CDR1 and CDR2 sequences are LNHDA and SQIVND (reference sequence). V trimming: 6 bases; J trimming: 3 bases; junction bases outside the gene matches: 8. The CDR3 consists of 16 residues. CDR3 protein: CASRSRTGAANEKLFF. CDR3 sequence (DNA): TGTGCCAGTAGGAGTAGGACAGGGGCAGCTAATGAAAAACTGTTTTTT.

The chain employs TRBV5-1 and TRBJ1-2, with TRBD1 matching over 11 bases. Germline V gene sequence: CDR1 SGHRS, CDR2 YFSETQ. The CDR3 spans 16 residues. V dropped 0 bases and J dropped 6; count of bases not matched to a gene: 7. The CDR3 coding sequence is TGCGCCAGCAGCTTGGAACCGGGACAGGGGGTCGATGGCTACACCTTC. It codes for CASSLEPGQGVDGYTF. The whole variable domain, filled in from reference TRBV5-1 and TRBJ1-2, reads KAGVTQTPRYLIKTRGQQVTLSCSPISGHRSVSWYQQTPGQGLQFLFEYFSETQRNKGNFPGRFSGRQFSNSRSEMNVSTLELGDSALYLCASSLEPGQGVDGYTFGSGTRLTVV.